These T cell receptor beta chains were read from a single sample in a study of blood T cell repertoires in COVID-19. The method was immunoSEQ multiplex PCR; TCRdb's version includes in-frame clones alone and lacks a portion of them. The sample contains about 160,000 clones, 82% of which appear only once. Material: PBMCs or T cells enriched from blood (not recorded which). All receptors derive from a man in his 60s who had recovered from COVID-19. The CDR3 runs from the conserved cysteine through the conserved F or W. The D gene is left open where the match is weak. Clone size, where shown, is once, few, many, or a class for clones that have expanded.

size,V,J,D,DNA,CDR3
NA,TRBV5-1,TRBJ1-1,TRBD1,TGCGCCAGCAGCCTCGGGACAGGGGGCTCGACTGAAGCTTTCTTT,CASSLGTGGSTEAFF
few,TRBV29-1,TRBJ1-1,NA,TGCAGCGTTGGGGACAAGTCAGCTTTCTTT,CSVGDKSAFF
few,TRBV18,TRBJ1-2,TRBD1,TGTGCCAGCTCACCACCGGGGACAGGGGGCGCCGGTAGGGGCTACACCTTC,CASSPPGTGGAGRGYTF
NA,TRBV5-5,TRBJ2-3,NA,TGTGCCAGCAGCTCCAGGTTACACTCAGGGCAAGATACGCAGTATTTT,CASSSRLHSGQDTQYF
NA,TRBV2,TRBJ2-5,NA,TGTGCCAGGACAAATAAGGGGGAAGAGACCCAGTACTTC,CARTNKGEETQYF
NA,TRBV5-1,TRBJ1-5,NA,TGCGCCAGCAGCCTTGCTAATGGGCCCCAGCATTTT,CASSLANGPQHF
NA,TRBV18,TRBJ2-7,NA,TGTGCCAGCTCACCATCGTTAGTGCAGGGGAAATCTTACGAGCAGTACTTC,CASSPSLVQGKSYEQYF
NA,TRBV2,TRBJ2-6,TRBD1,TGTGCCAGCACTCGGGACAGGGCGGATACGGGGGCCAACGTCCTGACTTTC,CASTRDRADTGANVLTF
NA,TRBV20-1,TRBJ2-7,TRBD1,TGCAGTGCTAGTGGACAGGGTGGCTACGAGCAGTACTTC,CSASGQGGYEQYF
once,TRBV7-9,TRBJ2-5,TRBD2,TGTGCCAGCAGCTTAGGACTAGCGACGACAGAGACCCAGTACTTC,CASSLGLATTETQYF
NA,TRBV2,TRBJ2-4,TRBD2,TGTGCCAGCAGTGTGGTGAGATTGCCTGGGAGGGTTCAGTACTTC,CASSVVRLPGRVQYF
NA,TRBV19,TRBJ1-3,NA,TGTGCCAGTAGTTCCCCCGGGGGGCCTTCTGGAAACACCATATATTTT,CASSSPGGPSGNTIYF
NA,TRBV2,TRBJ1-1,TRBD1,TGTGCCAGCAGTGAAGGCCGACAGGGGGTCTGGAAGACTGAAGCTTTCTTT,CASSEGRQGVWKTEAFF
NA,TRBV18,TRBJ2-7,NA,TGTGCCAGCTCACCACCCGTGACAGCCTACGAGCAGTACTTC,CASSPPVTAYEQYF
NA,TRBV29-1,TRBJ2-5,TRBD2,TGCAGCGTTGTTCAGAGAGCGGGGCAAGAGACCCAGTACTTC,CSVVQRAGQETQYF
NA,TRBV7-3,TRBJ1-6,NA,TGTGCCAGCAGCTTGGGGCCGGCTATGTCGGGGGAGCCCCTCCACTTT,CASSLGPAMSGEPLHF
few,TRBV29-1,TRBJ2-1,NA,TGCAGCGTTTGGAGCAATGAGCAGTTCTTC,CSVWSNEQFF
few,TRBV5-1,TRBJ2-2,TRBD2,TGCGCCAGCAGCTTGGGACTAGCGGGGGGCCCGAACACCGGGGAGCTGTTTTTT,CASSLGLAGGPNTGELFF
NA,TRBV29-1,TRBJ2-2,TRBD1,TGCAGCGTGGGGACAGGGAATATGCGGGAGCTGTTTTTT,CSVGTGNMRELFF
NA,TRBV7-3,TRBJ2-3,NA,TGTGCCAGCAGGGAGAGCGGCACAGATACGCAGTATTTT,CASRESGTDTQYF
NA,TRBV5-1,TRBJ1-6,NA,TGCGCCAGCAGCTTGGAAGGGGCGGGGGGTTCACCCCTCCACTTT,CASSLEGAGGSPLHF
NA,TRBV14,TRBJ2-7,NA,TGTGCCAGCAGCACTCAGGGCTACGAGCAGTACTTC,CASSTQGYEQYF
NA,TRBV2,TRBJ2-2,TRBD2,TGTGCCAGCAGTGGACTAGCGGGGGGGCTAACCGGGGAGCTGTTTTTT,CASSGLAGGLTGELFF
few,TRBV11-2,TRBJ1-6,TRBD1,TGTGCCAGCAACAACCAGGGGGTCGGTTCACCCCTCCACTTT,CASNNQGVGSPLHF
NA,TRBV21-1,TRBJ1-5,NA,TGTGCCAGCAGCAGGGTGGGGGCATCGGGACAGCCCCAGCATTTT,CASSRVGASGQPQHF
few,TRBV11-2,TRBJ1-5,NA,TGTGCCAGCAGCTTGGCCGGGGGGAATCAGCCCCAGCATTTT,CASSLAGGNQPQHF
NA,TRBV27,TRBJ1-6,TRBD1,TGTGCCAGCAGGTCTCAGGGGGGACAAAATAATTCACCCCTCCACTTT,CASRSQGGQNNSPLHF
NA,TRBV6-4,TRBJ2-1,TRBD1,TGTGCCAGCAGTCCGGGACAGAGCTACAATGAGCAGTTCTTC,CASSPGQSYNEQFF
NA,TRBV28,TRBJ1-2,NA,TGTGCCAGCAGAGGCGGGAGGGGGAACTATGGCTACACCTTC,CASRGGRGNYGYTF
NA,TRBV12-3/TRBV12-4,TRBJ1-2,TRBD1,TGTGCCAGCAGTCTACAGGGGGAAGGCTACACCTTC,CASSLQGEGYTF
NA,TRBV6-2/TRBV6-3,TRBJ2-7,TRBD2,TGTGCCAGCAGTTACCTTAGCGGGAGTGGAGAGCAGTACTTC,CASSYLSGSGEQYF
few,TRBV7-6,TRBJ2-5,NA,TGTGCCAGCAGCCCGACTAGAAAAGAGACCCAGTACTTC,CASSPTRKETQYF
NA,TRBV5-1,TRBJ2-7,TRBD1,TGCGCCAGCACCTACAGGGGTCTTAGCTCCTACGAGCAGTACTTC,CASTYRGLSSYEQYF
NA,TRBV6-5,TRBJ1-1,NA,TGTGCCAGCAGCCCGCAGGGATGGAGCACTGAAGCTTTCTTT,CASSPQGWSTEAFF
NA,TRBV12-3/TRBV12-4,TRBJ1-2,NA,TGTGCCAGCAGCAACGGACTATCCGGCTACACCTTC,CASSNGLSGYTF